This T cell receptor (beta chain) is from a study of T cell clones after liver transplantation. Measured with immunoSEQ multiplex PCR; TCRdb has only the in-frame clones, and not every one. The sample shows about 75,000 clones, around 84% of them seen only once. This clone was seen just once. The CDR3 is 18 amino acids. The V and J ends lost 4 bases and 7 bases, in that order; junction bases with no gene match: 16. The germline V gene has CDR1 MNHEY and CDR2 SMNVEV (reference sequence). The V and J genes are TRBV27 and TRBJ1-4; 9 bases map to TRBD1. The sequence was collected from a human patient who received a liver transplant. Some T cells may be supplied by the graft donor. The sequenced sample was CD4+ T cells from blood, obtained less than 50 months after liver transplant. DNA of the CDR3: TGTGCCAGCAGTTCCATCACAACAACGACAGGGGGGAGTGAAAAACTGTTTTTT. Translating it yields CASSSITTTTGGSEKLFF.